This entry describes one T cell receptor beta chain. Its antigen is currently unknown. This sample includes further DNA sequences coding for the same CDR3. Using immunoSEQ multiplex PCR, the repertoire was profiled, and TCRdb retains in-frame clones only, with some absent. The sample consists of approximately 600,000 clones, 85% to 95% of them appearing once. This record belongs to a study of shared clonotypes between healthy human individuals. This CDR3 has 15 amino acids. CDR1 and CDR2 (germline): MDHEN, SYDVKM. V lost 8 bases to trimming and J lost 0 bases; unmatched junction nucleotides: 4. Study-wide points: The researchers took only blood, and tissue repertoires probably look different.

Naive CD8 cells, CD45RO-negative and positively selected for CCR7, excluded terminally differentiated effector memory CD45RA+ cells. Nashville, Tennessee was home to all donors, each a Caucasian adult. The sequenced material came from naive CD8+ T cells sorted from blood. The sequence was obtained from a woman between 25 and 40 years old in good health. The J gene is TRBJ2-1, the V gene TRBV28; TRBD2 agrees at 10 bases. CDR3 DNA sequence: TGTGCCAGCTCCTCTAGCGGGAGCTCCTACAATGAGCAGTTCTTC. It encodes CASSSSGSSYNEQFF.